This TCR beta chain was documented in a study of human T cells and chemical hapten exposure. Study findings and constraints: In comparison with controls, expanded TCRs gave rise to a significantly larger number of large CDR3 similarity clusters.

Germline V lookup: CDR1 DFQATT, CDR2 SNEGSKA (reference sequence). The CDR3 extends over 11 amino acids. V dropped 1 base and J dropped 5 bases, with 4 bases sitting between them. How the authors handled the data: Per-sample TCR counts ranged from roughly 20,000 to 750,000, median roughly 96,000. TCRdb passed the RACE reads through MiXCR, listing each CDR3 protein once. The V and J calls were not made by the authors but by TCRdb's processing. The table lists around 69,000 distinct CDR3 sequences, roughly 9.2% of them singletons. Many counts were recorded for this clonotype. Its antigen is undetermined. Sample time point: patch test 1, 2 weeks after DPC sensitization. Treatment here: therapeutic diphenylcyclopropenone sensitization with weekly scalp DPC.

The source is a woman in her thirties or forties with alopecia areata. Some clones in this sample may be carry-over from other donors' samples. V is TRBV20-1 and J is TRBJ2-3; D unresolved. The source was whole blood, collected in connection with sensitization to the hapten diphenylcyclopropenone (DPC). In nucleotides, the CDR3 is TGCAGTGCTAGAGGGGAAGATACGCAGTATTTT. It yields the protein CSARGEDTQYF.